This entry concerns a single T cell receptor beta chain. The sample belongs to a study of cytomegalovirus exposure and HLA in healthy donors. The V end was cut by 6 bases, the J end by 3 bases, with 14 bases between. The CDR3 length is 15 residues. Germline-derived CDR1 and CDR2 are SGHTA and FQGTGA. The repertoire was sequenced with immunoSEQ multiplex PCR; TCRdb's copy has only in-frame clones and lacks some. There are roughly 170,000 clones in the sample; approximately 83% occur only once, and around 2.8% lies in the top ten. The sequenced sample was PBMCs. The receptor was isolated from a woman under 30 in good health and CMV-seropositive. This chain joins TRBV7-3 and TRBJ2-2; D is perhaps TRBD2 (6 bases). In DNA, the CDR3 is TGTGCCAGCAGTGGGGGAAAGCGGGACACCGGGGAGCTGTTTTTT. Translating gives CASSGGKRDTGELFF.